This T cell receptor (beta chain) was identified in a study of Ad26.COV2.S vaccination and SARS-CoV-2 variants. Study background: Each vaccinee took Ad26.COV2.S intramuscularly, once or twice 56 days apart. General study results and limits: Vaccinated individuals (as opposed to placebo recipients) had higher spike-specific TCR breadth. Total T cell responses may have been underestimated by the TCR breadth and depth analyses.

Described treatment: some 20 received Ad26.COV2.S at low or high dose, single or two shots; about 5 received placebo; per-sample allocation not given. Vaccine and placebo recipients were sampled on day 63 after the first injection. The vaccine delivered Wuhan-strain SARS-CoV-2 spike through an Ad26 vector. Regarding this clone: Its antigen is not known.

Germline V gene sequence: CDR1 LNHDA, CDR2 SQIVND (reference sequence). This CDR3 is 19 amino acids long. With 1 base clipped from V and 0 bases from J, the junction kept 13 bases outside the gene matches. TCRdb's copy holds only in-frame clones and misses some; the assay was immunoSEQ multiplex PCR. The sample has approximately 240,000 clones, approximately 87% seen once. The rearrangement uses TRBV19 and TRBJ1-1; 8 bases line up with TRBD1. The sequencing here drew on peripheral blood, taken in a trial of Ad26.COV2.S vaccine versus placebo. This TCR was sampled from a person aged 18 to 59 who received the Ad26.COV2.S COVID-19 vaccine or a placebo. The CDR3 coding sequence is TGTGCCAGTAGTATAGGAGCGACAGGGGTAGGAGGAATGAACACTGAAGCTTTCTTT. Its protein product is CASSIGATGVGGMNTEAFF.